This T cell receptor (beta chain) is from a study of spatial heterogeneity in lung cancer. TCRdb re-analysed the 5' RACE reads in MiXCR, keeping a single row per CDR3 protein. The repertoire holds more than 50,000 distinct CDR3 sequences, about 7% seen once, with 2.9% in the top ten. This clonotype has ten or more counts. Time point noted: sample taken at primary tumor resection. Researchers sequenced whole RNA taken from tumor, nontumor lung or frozen PBMC without sorting. The donors comprised around 72 untreated early-stage non-small cell lung cancer patients. Germline CDR1 reads DFQATT; CDR2 reads SNEGSKA (reference sequence). CDR3 length: 14 amino acids. V shed 6 bases and J shed 3 bases, with 17 bases lying between them.

The sequence derives from a female donor with early-stage non-small cell lung cancer. The chain links TRBV20-1 to TRBJ1-1; tentatively, D is TRBD1 (6 bases). Sequenced here: PBMCs, sampled at surgery. CDR3 in DNA: TGCAGTGCCCTGGGGGGCAGAGGGGACACTGAAGCTTTCTTT. Protein: CSALGGRGDTEAFF.